Listed here are 2 T cell receptor beta chains from one sample, sequenced in a study of human T cells and chemical hapten exposure. TCRdb ran MiXCR on the RACE reads and lists one entry per CDR3 protein. The table includes roughly 43,000 distinct CDR3 sequences, 3.5% to 4% detected once. Time point given: healthy volunteer bleed at 6 weeks. Unfractionated whole blood yielded the extracted total RNA. The sample comprised whole blood. The receptors were sampled from a human donor in good health. Some clones in this sample may be carry-over from other donors' samples.

The sample holds many counts of this clonotype. This chain connects TRBV7-9 to TRBJ2-1; 11 nucleotides line up with TRBD2. Germline loops: CDR1 SEHNR, CDR2 FQNEAQ (reference sequence). The CDR3 runs to 15 residues. The J segment lost 7 bases and the V segment lost 5 bases, leaving 7 bases of the junction unmatched. The CDR3 DNA sequence: TGTGCCAGCAGCACCAGACTAGCGGGAACGAATGAGCAGTTCTTC. The encoded protein is CASSTRLAGTNEQFF.

This clonotype was seen at least ten times. The chain carries TRBV24-1 and TRBJ2-7; TRBD1 agrees at 9 bases. Germline CDR1 is KGHDR and CDR2 is SFDVKD. The CDR3 sequence is 12 residues long. V dropped 9 bases and J dropped 5; count of bases not matched to a gene: 4. The CDR3 DNA follows: TGTGCCACCCGCGGGACAGGGCACGAGCAGTACTTC. It translates to CATRGTGHEQYF.